Following are 2 T cell receptor beta chains from one sample sequenced in a study of blood T cell repertoires in COVID-19. TCRdb's copy holds only in-frame clones and misses some; the assay was immunoSEQ multiplex PCR. In the table there are about 220,000 clones, about 91% of which are singletons. Specimen: PBMCs or T cells enriched from blood (not recorded which). These receptors came from a woman between 50 and 59 years old with acute COVID-19.

The chain uses TRBV18 and TRBJ2-3, with a tentative D call TRBD2 (5 bases). Germline assignment: CDR1 KGHSH and CDR2 LQKENI. The CDR3 runs 14 residues. The V end was cut by 0 bases, the J end by 1 base, with 5 bases between. Here the CDR3 DNA reads TGTGCCAGCTCACCACCGGAGGGCACAGATACGCAGTATTTT. It encodes CASSPPEGTDTQYF.

The V call is TRBV29-1, the J call TRBJ2-5; D might be TRBD1 (6 bases). The V gene's germline CDR1 is SQVTM and CDR2 ANQGSEA. This CDR3 comprises 14 residues. Trimming took 7 bases from V and 2 from J, leaving 17 bases between them. The CDR3 loop reads CSARRQVYQETQYF. CDR3 DNA sequence: TGCAGCGCCAGAAGACAGGTCTATCAAGAGACCCAGTACTTC.